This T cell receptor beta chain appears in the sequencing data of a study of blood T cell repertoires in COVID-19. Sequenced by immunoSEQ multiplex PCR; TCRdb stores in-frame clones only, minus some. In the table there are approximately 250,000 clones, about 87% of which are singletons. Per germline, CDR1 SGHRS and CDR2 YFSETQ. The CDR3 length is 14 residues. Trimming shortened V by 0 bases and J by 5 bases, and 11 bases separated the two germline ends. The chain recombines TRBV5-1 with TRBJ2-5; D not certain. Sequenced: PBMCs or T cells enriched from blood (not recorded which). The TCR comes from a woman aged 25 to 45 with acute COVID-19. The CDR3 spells CASSLDQPGETQYF. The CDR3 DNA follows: TGCGCCAGCAGCTTGGATCAACCCGGGGAGACCCAGTACTTC.